This TCR beta chain is drawn from a study of blood T cell repertoires in COVID-19. Study background: Researchers got acute and convalescent COVID-19 samples from the United States, Italy and Spain. From T cells, B-cell-depleted T cells, or PBMCs came the material, which was cDNA or gDNA.

The study assigned cohorts using participant-reported clinical history. V lost 4 bases, J lost 3 bases, and 14 bases stayed unmatched. This CDR3 is built from 18 residues. CDR1 and CDR2 from the germline V gene are SGHRS and YFSETQ. Repertoires were generated with immunoSEQ multiplex PCR, while TCRdb's copy carries only in-frame clones and drops some. The table has roughly 430,000 clones, around 90% seen once. Specimen: PBMCs or T cells enriched from blood (not recorded which). The J gene is TRBJ2-3, the V gene TRBV5-1, with TRBD2 identical over 10 bases. The receptor comes from a middle-aged woman with acute COVID-19. CDR3 region: CASSPKPRAGGYTDTQYF. For the CDR3, the DNA is TGCGCCAGCAGCCCGAAACCTCGAGCGGGGGGGTATACAGATACGCAGTATTTT.